The following is a T cell receptor beta chain sequence with its context. Antigen unknown. The V end was cut by 4 bases, the J end by 2 bases, with 20 bases between. The CDR3 is made up of 17 amino acids. Germline V gene sequence: CDR1 SGHRS, CDR2 YFSETQ. Together with a sample-barcoded 5' primer, a J-beta primer mix was included in a second PCR lasting about 7 to 11 cycles. With 12 random nucleotides, a template-switch adaptor tagged each individual cDNA molecule. One entry per CDR3 protein, called by TCRdb with MiXCR from the 5' RACE reads. Altogether hundreds of thousands of distinct CDR3 sequences are present, around 21% being singletons, with the ten largest covering roughly 3.6%. The data stem from a study of blood T cells in healthy people across ages. Broader study findings: Age showed a roughly linear inverse relationship with TCR beta diversity per million T cells.

All donors came from Russia, were Caucasian and healthy, and spanned ages about 6 to 100. This clonotype was obtained from a man in his 70s in good health. The chain uses TRBV5-1 and TRBJ2-3; a weak D match, TRBD2 (6 bases). Specimen: blood. The CDR3 nucleotides read TGCGCCAGCAGCAATTCCTTCCGGGACTCGGACACAGATACGCAGTATTTT. It codes for CASSNSFRDSDTDTQYF.